The T cell receptor (beta chain) described here comes from a study of shared clonotypes between healthy human individuals. General study results and limits: Enrolling few donors narrowed the genetic and exposure-history diversity that was represented. Naive CD4 clonotype sharing across a few donors was around 5.5%.

Per germline, CDR1 MNHEY and CDR2 SVGAGI. V lost 5 bases and J lost 2, with 7 bases in between. The CDR3 has 14 amino acids. Around 30,000 T cell genomes (roughly 190 ng DNA) went into each sorted-subset replicate. The assay was immunoSEQ multiplex PCR, and TCRdb's table has in-frame clones only and misses some. The data hold 2 million to 3 million clones, with more than 90% observed a single time. This clone showed up just once. What it recognizes is unknown. Other DNA sequences in the same sample also yield this CDR3. The receptor's source is a man aged 18-30 years in good health. The rearrangement uses TRBV6-5 and TRBJ2-6; possibly TRBD1 for D (6 bases). What was sequenced was naive CD4+ T cells sorted from blood. The subset is: CD45RA+ positively selected. CDR3 nucleotide sequence: TGTGCCAGCAGTGGGGGCGCTGGGGCCAACGTCCTGACTTTC. Encoded protein: CASSGGAGANVLTF.